The source of this TCR beta chain is a study of blood T cell repertoires in COVID-19. The data were produced by immunoSEQ multiplex PCR, yet TCRdb's version contains in-frame clones alone and is incomplete. The table lists about 240,000 clones, approximately 83% of them singletons. The origin of this receptor is an elderly woman with acute or convalescent COVID-19. The sequenced sample was peripheral blood.

CDR3 residues: CASSVGTTINSPLHF. The CDR3 DNA reads as TGTGCCAGCAGCGTAGGGACAACCATTAATTCACCCCTCCACTTT. This chain links TRBV9 with TRBJ1-6, with D possibly being TRBD1 (5 bases). This CDR3 spans 15 amino acids. Germline CDR1 reads SGDLS; CDR2 reads YYNGEE. V was trimmed by 0 bases and J by 6 bases, leaving 10 bases between them. The whole variable domain, filled in from reference TRBV9 and TRBJ1-6, reads DSGVTQTPKHLITATGQRVTLRCSPRSGDLSVYWYQQSLDQGLQFLIQYYNGEERAKGNILERFSAQQFPDLHSELNLSSLELGDSALYFCASSVGTTINSPLHFGNGTRLTVT.